One sample yielded the 31 T cell receptor beta chains listed below, sequenced in a study of metastatic and nonmetastatic thyroid tumors. Not a single patient had been given any form of treatment at any point before undergoing thyroid surgery. MiXCR re-clonotyped the PCR reads for TCRdb. There are about 47,000 clones in the sample; around 25% occur only once, and around 3% lies in the top ten. The sequencing sample was made of blood. These receptors were collected from a male donor with papillary thyroid cancer or a benign thyroid nodule (not recorded which). Some clones in this sample may be carry-over from other donors' samples.

The chain recombines TRBV4-2 with TRBJ2-1; 7 bases line up with TRBD2. This CDR3 is built from 17 residues. V lost 4 bases, J lost 1 base, and 10 bases stayed unmatched. In germline, CDR1 is LGHNA, CDR2 YNFKEQ. CDR3 sequence reads: CASSLRGAGTSYNEQFF. DNA of the CDR3: TGTGCCAGCAGCCTAAGGGGAGCGGGAACTTCCTACAATGAGCAGTTCTTC.

This clone appeared a few times. This rearrangement joins TRBV15 to TRBJ2-2, with 11 bases matching TRBD2. The V gene end was trimmed by 9 bases and the J gene end by 2 bases; junction bases not matched to a gene: 5. The CDR3 consists of 15 residues. Germline CDR1 and CDR2: LNHNV and YYDKDF (reference sequence). CDR3 coding DNA: TGTGCCACGACTAGCGGGGACTTTAACACCGGGGAGCTGTTTTTT. As protein: CATTSGDFNTGELFF.

There are many counts of this clone. The chain is built from TRBV7-6 and TRBJ2-7, with 10 positions matching TRBD2. Germline loops: CDR1 SGHVS, CDR2 FNYEAQ. The V gene end was trimmed by 0 bases and the J gene end by 0 bases; junction bases not matched to a gene: 8. The CDR3 totals 18 residues. CDR3 amino acids: CASSLAHPLAGVSYEQYF. The CDR3 DNA reads TGTGCCAGCAGCTTAGCGCACCCCCTAGCGGGAGTCTCCTACGAGCAGTACTTC.

This clone occurred many times. The gene calls are TRBV5-7 and TRBJ1-5, with no clear D. TRBV5-7 is an open reading frame whose function is uncertain. The V end was cut by 1 base, the J end by 4 bases, with 12 bases between. The CDR3 runs 15 residues. CDR3 residues: CASSLRYRPNQPQHF. In DNA, the CDR3 is TGTGCCAGCAGCTTGAGGTACAGACCAAATCAGCCCCAGCATTTT.

This chain connects TRBV20-1 to TRBJ1-6; unclear D gene. Trimming pared 0 bases from V and 5 bases from J, leaving 14 bases between. The CDR3 length is 16 residues. CDR1 and CDR2 from the germline V gene are DFQATT and SNEGSKA (reference sequence). DNA of the CDR3: TGCAGTGCTAGAGACGCCGTCGATAACCATAATTCACCCCTCCACTTT. This encodes CSARDAVDNHNSPLHF.

In this sample, this clone turned up many times. This chain uses TRBV7-2 with TRBJ2-5, with D possibly being TRBD2 (7 bases). CDR3 size: 13 residues. The V and J ends lost 8 bases and 4 bases respectively, with 14 bases between them. Germline V CDR1 and CDR2: SGHTA, FQGNSA. The CDR3 protein is CASGGGASETQYF. CDR3 sequence (DNA): TGTGCCAGCGGGGGGGGCGCTTCAGAGACCCAGTACTTC.

This chain links TRBV6-1 with TRBJ1-6, with a possible D match to TRBD1 (6 bases). CDR1 MNHNS and CDR2 SASEGT come from the germline V gene. The V gene lost 6 bases and the J gene lost 3 bases, with 12 bases spanning the gap. There are 15 residues in the CDR3. The CDR3 region is CASRRTVGYNSPLHF. Here the CDR3 DNA reads TGTGCCAGCAGACGGACAGTCGGCTATAATTCACCCCTCCACTTT.

The rearrangement joins TRBV4-1 to TRBJ2-7; 11 positions match TRBD1. The V and J ends lost 1 base and 5 bases, in that order; junction bases with no gene match: 7. Germline V gene sequence: CDR1 MGHRA, CDR2 YSYEKL. The CDR3 runs to 16 residues. As DNA, the CDR3 is TGCGCCAGCAGCCAAGTCGGACAGGGGGCGAGGAACGAGCAGTACTTC. This gives the protein CASSQVGQGARNEQYF.

The chain carries TRBV7-2 and TRBJ1-2; unclear D gene. The V gene lost 5 bases and the J gene lost 4 bases, with 17 bases spanning the gap. The CDR3 spans 15 residues. The V gene's germline CDR1 is SGHTA and CDR2 FQGNSA. The CDR3 here is CASSPTGTSAYGYTF. The DNA for the CDR3 is TGTGCCAGCAGCCCAACCGGTACAAGTGCCTATGGCTACACCTTC.

Many counts were recorded for this clone. This CDR3 reads CASSIQAGARVRPAQPQHF. In DNA, the CDR3 is TGTGCCAGTAGTATTCAGGCTGGAGCACGGGTTCGGCCCGCTCAGCCCCAGCATTTT. The chain combines TRBV19 with TRBJ1-5; D unresolved. This CDR3 contains 19 residues. CDR1 is LNHDA and CDR2 is SQIVND in the germline V gene (reference sequence). Deletions cut 3 bases from V and 6 bases from J, with 27 bases between.

The chain uses TRBV19 and TRBJ2-2; D is unresolved. The V gene's germline CDR1 is LNHDA and CDR2 SQIVND (reference sequence). The CDR3 consists of 14 residues. V was trimmed by 1 base and J by 5 bases, leaving 8 bases between them. The CDR3 protein is CASSIGAITGELFF. As DNA, the CDR3 is TGTGCCAGTAGTATAGGGGCCATTACCGGGGAGCTGTTTTTT.

In this sample, this clone is medium-sized. V is TRBV30 and J is TRBJ1-1; the D is unclear. CDR1 is GTSNPN, CDR2 SVGIG, per germline (reference sequence). Deletions cut 8 bases from V and 1 base from J, with 14 bases between. This CDR3 is 13 amino acids long. Here the CDR3 DNA reads TGTGCCCGGACGGGGAGCGGGAACACTGAAGCTTTCTTT. Protein: CARTGSGNTEAFF.

This clone came up a few times. This chain joins TRBV5-8 and TRBJ1-2; weak D call: TRBD1 (6 bases). The CDR3 runs to 13 residues. In germline, CDR1 is SGHTS, CDR2 YDEGEE. V shed 1 base and J shed 4 bases, with 8 bases lying between them. CDR3 protein: CASSLRQAYGYTF. CDR3 bases: TGTGCCAGCAGCTTGCGACAGGCCTATGGCTACACCTTC.

This clone turned up a few times. The rearrangement joins TRBV5-1 to TRBJ2-3; D gene unclear. CDR1 is SGHRS and CDR2 is YFSETQ in the germline V gene. The V gene lost 0 bases and the J gene lost 2 bases, with 4 bases spanning the gap. The CDR3 has 13 amino acids. The CDR3 sequence is CASSLVFTDTQYF. DNA of the CDR3: TGCGCCAGCAGCTTGGTCTTCACAGATACGCAGTATTTT.

This clone was seen many times. The chain is built from TRBV11-3 and TRBJ2-4; no firm D call. Trimming removed 0 bases from V and 3 bases from J, with 9 bases in between. The length of the CDR3 is 15 residues. Germline loops: CDR1 SGHNT, CDR2 YENEEA. As DNA, the CDR3 is TGTGCCAGCAGCTTAGATCTAGATGGCAAAAACATTCAGTACTTC. Protein sequence: CASSLDLDGKNIQYF.

With regard to this clone: One end of the junction is discordant with germline, which a read error may explain. The chain joins TRBV11-2 to TRBJ2-6, with a weak D call TRBD1 (5 bases). The CDR3 totals 18 residues. Germline assignment: CDR1 SGHAT and CDR2 FQNNGV. CDR3 DNA sequence: TGTGCCAGCTCTAACAGGCGTCCCCTGAGCTCTGGGGCCAACGTCCTGACCTTC. Protein: CASSNRRPLSSGANVLTF.

This clone was picked up many times. The chain is built from TRBV3-1 and TRBJ2-7; no firm D call. This CDR3 has 12 residues. The V gene lost 5 bases and the J gene lost 0 bases, with 5 bases spanning the gap. Per the germline V gene, CDR1 is LGHDT and CDR2 is YNNKEL (reference sequence). The CDR3 is CASSLGSYEQYF. The CDR3 DNA reads as TGTGCCAGCAGCTTGGGCTCCTACGAGCAGTACTTC.

The gene calls are TRBV5-1 and TRBJ2-1; 12 nucleotides match TRBD2. CDR1 is SGHRS and CDR2 is YFSETQ in the germline V gene. V gave up 4 bases and J gave up 8 bases; unmatched junction bases: 4. The CDR3 runs 14 residues. CDR3 region: CASSPTSGRYEQFF. The CDR3 nucleotides read TGCGCCAGCAGCCCGACTAGCGGGAGATATGAGCAGTTCTTC.

This clone has more than one count but fewer than ten. The chain is built from TRBV24-1 and TRBJ1-3; D is ambiguous. The CDR3 loop spans 13 amino acids. Germline CDR1 reads KGHDR; CDR2 reads SFDVKD. Trimming shortened V by 11 bases and J by 0 bases, and 10 bases separated the two germline ends. This chain's CDR3 is CAKAESSGNTIYF. The CDR3, as DNA: TGTGCCAAGGCAGAGAGCTCTGGAAACACCATATATTTT.

V usage is TRBV20-1 and J usage is TRBJ2-3; D is tentatively TRBD1 or TRBD2 (6 bases each). CDR3 size: 16 residues. CDR1 is DFQATT and CDR2 is SNEGSKA in the germline V gene (reference sequence). The V and J ends lost 2 bases and 2 bases respectively, with 17 bases between them. Here the CDR3 reads CSARFGRGVHTDTQYF. The CDR3 DNA is TGCAGTGCTAGATTCGGAAGGGGGGTGCACACAGATACGCAGTATTTT.

This clone was observed a handful of times. Germline is not matched at one junction end, which may reflect a read error. The V call is TRBV28, the J call TRBJ1-5; D not resolved. The germline gives CDR1 MDHEN, CDR2 SYDVKM. CDR3 length: 15 residues. CDR3 amino acids: CANSPQLEGNQPQHF. As DNA, the CDR3 is TGTGCCAACAGTCCACAGTTAGAGGGCAATCAGCCCCAGCATTTT.

This clone was counted a few times. This sequence joins TRBV6-1 and TRBJ2-7; tentatively, D is TRBD2 (7 bases). V was clipped by 10 bases and J by 3 bases, with 16 bases between them. Per germline, CDR1 MNHNS and CDR2 SASEGT. This CDR3 has 13 amino acids. The CDR3 DNA follows: TGTGCCACCCAAAGGGGGGGCTTCTACGAGCAGTACTTC. Amino acids: CATQRGGFYEQYF.

Here the CDR3 DNA reads TGTGCCAGTAGTATAGATCCTAGGTTAAACACCGGGGAGCTGTTTTTT. Amino acids: CASSIDPRLNTGELFF. The chain uses TRBV19 and TRBJ2-2; D unresolved. V lost 0 bases and J 2 bases, leaving 10 bases between the germline ends. Per germline, CDR1 LNHDA and CDR2 SQIVND (reference sequence). The CDR3 extends over 16 amino acids.

This chain joins TRBV19 and TRBJ2-7; D might be TRBD2 (6 bases). The CDR3 has 15 amino acids. Trimming pared 5 bases from V and 2 bases from J, leaving 16 bases between. Germline CDR1 LNHDA, CDR2 SQIVND (reference sequence). The CDR3 nucleotides are TGTGCCAGTAGTTTGCCGGGACTTGGAGCCTACGAGCAGTACTTC. Protein: CASSLPGLGAYEQYF.

This clone was observed many times. Compared with germline, one end of the junction differs, possibly owing to a read error. The rearrangement joins TRBV19 to TRBJ1-1, with 12 bases fitting TRBD1. The CDR3 covers 18 residues. In germline, CDR1 is LNHDA, CDR2 SQIVND (reference sequence). CDR3 nucleotides: TGTGCCAGTAATATAGGTCCGGGACAGGGGGCTTTGAATACTGAAGCTTTCTTT. It encodes CASNIGPGQGALNTEAFF.

In the case of this clone: A much more abundant neighbour one base away suggests this may be a read error. The chain carries TRBV6-1 and TRBJ2-2; TRBD2 aligns across 8 bases. The CDR3 is 15 amino acids. V trimming: 7 bases; J trimming: 4 bases; junction bases outside the gene matches: 8. In germline, CDR1 is MNHNS, CDR2 SASEGT. CDR3 bases: TGTGCCAGCAATCCGGGAGGGGGGTCCACCGGGGAGCTGTTTTTT. The encoded protein is CASNPGGGSTGELFF.

This clone was seen a few times. The chain is built from TRBV20-1 and TRBJ2-7, with D unclear. CDR1 and CDR2 (germline): DFQATT, SNEGSKA (reference sequence). The CDR3 consists of 13 residues. V lost 2 bases and J lost 9, with 17 bases in between. The CDR3 loop is CSARLVGSNPQYF. CDR3 nucleotides: TGCAGTGCTAGACTAGTGGGAAGTAATCCGCAGTACTTC.

There are a few counts of this clone. Being one base from a much bigger clone, this may be a read error. The rearrangement links TRBV6-2 or TRBV6-3 to TRBJ2-7, with D possibly being TRBD2 (5 bases). The V end was cut by 4 bases, the J end by 2 bases, with 9 bases between. Germline-derived CDR1 and CDR2 are MNHEY and SVGEGT. The length of the CDR3 is 13 residues. The CDR3 coding sequence is TGTGCCAGCAGTTTGGACTCTCCCTACGAGCAGTACTTC. Protein: CASSLDSPYEQYF.

CDR3 region: CASIPPSHSEQFF. Written as DNA, the CDR3 is TGTGCCAGCATACCCCCGAGTCATAGTGAGCAGTTCTTC. This chain links TRBV2 with TRBJ2-1; D unresolved. Looked up from germline, CDR1 is SNHLY and CDR2 is FYNNEI. The germline V and J ends were trimmed by 7 bases and 9 bases, with 16 bases remaining between them. CDR3 size: 13 residues.

This clone was counted ten times or more. The chain recombines TRBV4-2 with TRBJ2-7, with no clear D. Looked up from germline, CDR1 is LGHNA and CDR2 is YNFKEQ. The CDR3 has 15 residues. Trimming removed 1 base from V and 4 bases from J, with 14 bases in between. CDR3 in DNA: TGTGCCAGCAGCCAAGCTTCCGGAGTTCGGTACGAGCAGTACTTC. Protein sequence: CASSQASGVRYEQYF.

The V call is TRBV6-2 or TRBV6-3, the J call TRBJ1-2; maybe TRBD1 (5 bases). The germline CDR1 and CDR2 sequences are MNHEY and SVGEGT. The CDR3 covers 15 residues. The V gene lost 6 bases and the J gene lost 4 bases, with 18 bases spanning the gap. In DNA, the CDR3 is TGTGCCAGCAGCTTCCGGGACGGTCCGATCTATGGCTACACCTTC. Protein sequence: CASSFRDGPIYGYTF.